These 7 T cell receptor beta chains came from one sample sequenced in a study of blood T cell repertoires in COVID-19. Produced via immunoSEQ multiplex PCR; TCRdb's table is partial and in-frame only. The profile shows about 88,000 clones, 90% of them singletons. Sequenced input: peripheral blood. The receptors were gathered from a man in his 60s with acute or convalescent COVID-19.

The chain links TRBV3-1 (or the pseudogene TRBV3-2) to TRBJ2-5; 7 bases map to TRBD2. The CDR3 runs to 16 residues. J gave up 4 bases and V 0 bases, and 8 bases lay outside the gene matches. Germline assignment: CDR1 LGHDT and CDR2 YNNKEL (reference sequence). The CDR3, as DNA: TGTGCCAGCAGCCAAGATCTCGGGGAGGGCCGAGAGACCCAGTACTTC. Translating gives CASSQDLGEGRETQYF.

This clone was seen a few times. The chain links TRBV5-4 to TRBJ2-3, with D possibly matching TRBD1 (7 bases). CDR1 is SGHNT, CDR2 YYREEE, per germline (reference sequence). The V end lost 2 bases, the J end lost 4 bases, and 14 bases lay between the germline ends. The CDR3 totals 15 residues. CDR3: CASSFAAGGSDTQYF. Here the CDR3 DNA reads TGTGCCAGCAGCTTTGCGGCAGGGGGGTCAGATACGCAGTATTTT. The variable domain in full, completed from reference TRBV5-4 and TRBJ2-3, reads ETGVTQSPTHLIKTRGQQVTLRCSSQSGHNTVSWYQQALGQGPQFIFQYYREEENGRGNFPPRFSGLQFPNYSSELNVNALELDDSALYLCASSFAAGGSDTQYFGPGTRLTVL.

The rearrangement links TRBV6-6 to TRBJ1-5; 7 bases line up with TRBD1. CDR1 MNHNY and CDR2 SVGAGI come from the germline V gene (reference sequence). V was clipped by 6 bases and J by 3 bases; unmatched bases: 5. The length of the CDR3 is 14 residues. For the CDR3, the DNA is TGTGCCAGCAGACCCACAGGGGTCAATCAGCCCCAGCATTTT. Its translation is CASRPTGVNQPQHF.

The CDR3 DNA follows: TGTGCCAGCAGTTCTCCAGGGGGATCTGGCTACACCTTC. Translation gives CASSSPGGSGYTF. V usage is TRBV6-5 and J usage is TRBJ1-2, with 7 bases fitting TRBD1. Germline CDR1 is MNHEY and CDR2 is SVGAGI. This CDR3 region has 13 residues. Unmatched junction bases numbered 6, after V lost 4 bases and J lost 7 bases.

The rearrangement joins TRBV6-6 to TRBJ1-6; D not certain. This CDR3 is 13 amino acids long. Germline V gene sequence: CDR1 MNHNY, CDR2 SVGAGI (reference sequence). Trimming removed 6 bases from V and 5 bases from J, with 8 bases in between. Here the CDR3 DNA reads TGTGCCAGCAGCTCCACGGATAATTCACCCCTCCACTTT. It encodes CASSSTDNSPLHF.

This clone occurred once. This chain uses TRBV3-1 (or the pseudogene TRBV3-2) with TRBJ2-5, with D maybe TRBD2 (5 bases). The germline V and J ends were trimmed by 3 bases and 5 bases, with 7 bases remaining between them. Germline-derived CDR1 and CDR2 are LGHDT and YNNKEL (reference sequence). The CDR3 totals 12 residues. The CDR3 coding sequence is TGTGCCAGCAGCCAGCCGGGGGAGACCCAGTACTTC. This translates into CASSQPGETQYF.

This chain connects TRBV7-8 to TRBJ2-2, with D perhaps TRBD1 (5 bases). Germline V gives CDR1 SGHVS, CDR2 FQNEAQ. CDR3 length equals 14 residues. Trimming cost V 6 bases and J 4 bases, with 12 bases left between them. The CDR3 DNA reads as TGTGCCAGCAGTGGCAGGGCAGTCACCGGGGAGCTGTTTTTT. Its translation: CASSGRAVTGELFF.